The entry that follows covers one TCR beta chain sequence. Its target is not known. TCRdb's copy holds only in-frame clones and misses some; the assay was immunoSEQ multiplex PCR. The sample lists 89,000 or so clones, approximately 86% occurring once. The CDR3 is 11 residues long. V lost 6 bases to trimming and J lost 3 bases, with 7 bases between them. Germline values: CDR1 DFQATT, CDR2 SNEGSKA (reference sequence). This sample was included in a study of T cell responses to AZD1222 COVID-19 vaccine. Broader study findings: Seropositive status at baseline applied to only a handful of AZD1222 recipients.

This TCR was recovered from an adult in good health. J is TRBJ2-3 and V is TRBV20-1; D remains unclear. The input for sequencing was peripheral blood, taken on day 0 of AZD1222 vaccination. The CDR3 DNA reads TGCAGTGCCCCCAGAACAGATACGCAGTATTTT. Its protein product is CSAPRTDTQYF.